This TCR beta chain appears in the sequencing data of a study of cytomegalovirus exposure and HLA in healthy donors. In its sample, this clone was seen a few times. CDR3 length: 12 residues. V gave up 3 bases and J gave up 5 bases, with 8 bases separating them. The germline gives CDR1 MNHNS, CDR2 SASEGT. Produced via immunoSEQ multiplex PCR; TCRdb's table is partial and in-frame only. Here the sample spans more than 95,000 clones, roughly 95% being singletons. Sequenced input: PBMCs. This rearrangement joins TRBV6-1 to TRBJ2-7; D is undetermined. This clonotype was obtained from a man between 18 and 29 years old in good health and CMV-seronegative. This CDR3 is CASSDYQDEQYF. The CDR3 DNA reads TGTGCCAGCAGTGATTACCAGGACGAGCAGTACTTC.